These T cell receptor beta chains were read from a single sample in a study of T cells in tumors and immune-related adverse events. Sequencing used immunoSEQ multiplex PCR; TCRdb keeps in-frame clones, though not all of them. The sample lists about 4,300 clones, roughly 78% seen once, with 20% to 25% in the top ten. The sample in question was skin tissue, obtained from a patient treated with anti-PD-1 therapy. These TCRs come from a female donor with metastatic renal cell carcinoma. The CDR3 runs from the conserved cysteine through the conserved F or W. Fields, in order: clone size, V gene, J gene, CDR3 length, D gene, CDR3 protein, CDR3 DNA. D genes are given only for firm matches. Expanded clones get a size class; other rows say once, few or many, or leave the size out.

abundance: -
v_gene: TRBV5-6
j_gene: TRBJ1-2
len: 12
d_gene: -
CDR3aa: CASSLEFYGYTF
CDR3nt: TGTGCCAGCAGCTTGGAATTCTATGGCTACACCTTC

abundance: once
v_gene: TRBV10-3
j_gene: TRBJ2-3
len: 19
d_gene: TRBD2
CDR3aa: CAIYQPGLAGGPSTDTQYF
CDR3nt: TGTGCCATCTACCAACCGGGACTAGCGGGGGGCCCTAGCACAGATACGCAGTATTTT

abundance: few
v_gene: TRBV2
j_gene: TRBJ2-5
len: 13
d_gene: -
CDR3aa: CASRVGRGETQYF
CDR3nt: TGTGCCAGCAGGGTAGGGCGTGGAGAGACCCAGTACTTC

abundance: -
v_gene: TRBV4-3
j_gene: TRBJ1-2
len: 19
d_gene: TRBD1
CDR3aa: CASSPSSPITGGDRYGYTF
CDR3nt: TGCGCCAGCAGCCCTTCTTCTCCGATTACAGGGGGCGATCGGTATGGCTACACCTTC

abundance: -
v_gene: TRBV5-1
j_gene: TRBJ2-3
len: 13
d_gene: -
CDR3aa: CASTGKRTDTQYF
CDR3nt: TGCGCCAGCACCGGGAAACGCACAGATACGCAGTATTTT

abundance: -
v_gene: TRBV7-9
j_gene: TRBJ1-4
len: 14
d_gene: TRBD1
CDR3aa: CASSFFRGDWKLFF
CDR3nt: TGTGCCAGCAGCTTCTTCAGGGGGGATTGGAAACTGTTTTTT

abundance: -
v_gene: TRBV7-8
j_gene: TRBJ2-7
len: 14
d_gene: -
CDR3aa: CASRRSGQTNEQYF
CDR3nt: TGTGCCAGCAGGCGAAGCGGACAGACGAACGAGCAGTACTTC

abundance: -
v_gene: TRBV11-3
j_gene: TRBJ2-7
len: 14
d_gene: TRBD1
CDR3aa: CASRHRDRAYEQYF
CDR3nt: TGTGCCAGCAGACACCGGGACAGGGCGTACGAGCAGTACTTC

abundance: -
v_gene: TRBV5-1
j_gene: TRBJ2-7
len: 15
d_gene: -
CDR3aa: CASSLGGTTSHEQYF
CDR3nt: TGCGCCAGCAGCTTGGGGGGGACGACGTCTCACGAGCAGTACTTC

abundance: -
v_gene: TRBV19
j_gene: TRBJ1-5
len: 10
d_gene: -
CDR3aa: CASSGQAQHF
CDR3nt: TGTGCCAGTAGTGGTCAGGCCCAGCATTTT

abundance: -
v_gene: TRBV10-2
j_gene: TRBJ2-3
len: 12
d_gene: -
CDR3aa: CASSRQRDTQYF
CDR3nt: TGCGCCAGCAGCCGACAAAGAGATACGCAGTATTTT

abundance: -
v_gene: TRBV5-1
j_gene: TRBJ2-4
len: 18
d_gene: TRBD2
CDR3aa: CASSFGLAGNNRGNIQYF
CDR3nt: TGCGCCAGCAGCTTCGGGCTAGCGGGAAACAACCGCGGCAACATTCAGTACTTC

abundance: -
v_gene: TRBV10-1
j_gene: TRBJ2-2
len: 14
d_gene: -
CDR3aa: CASSESSYTGELFF
CDR3nt: TGCGCCAGCAGTGAGTCGTCCTACACCGGGGAGCTGTTTTTT

abundance: -
v_gene: TRBV6-6
j_gene: TRBJ1-5
len: 15
d_gene: -
CDR3aa: CASSRAPNSNQPQHF
CDR3nt: TGTGCCAGCAGCCGAGCCCCGAATAGCAATCAGCCCCAGCATTTT

abundance: -
v_gene: TRBV7-2
j_gene: TRBJ2-5
len: 14
d_gene: -
CDR3aa: CASSLAGHQETQYF
CDR3nt: TGTGCCAGCAGCTTAGCGGGGCACCAAGAGACCCAGTACTTC

abundance: -
v_gene: TRBV7-9
j_gene: TRBJ1-3
len: 18
d_gene: -
CDR3aa: CASSLGFRVAGSGNTIYF
CDR3nt: TGTGCCAGCAGCTTAGGGTTTCGGGTGGCAGGCTCTGGAAACACCATATATTTT

abundance: -
v_gene: TRBV27
j_gene: TRBJ1-1
len: 14
d_gene: -
CDR3aa: CASSLRLGGTEAFF
CDR3nt: TGTGCCAGCAGTTTGAGGCTCGGGGGAACTGAAGCTTTCTTT